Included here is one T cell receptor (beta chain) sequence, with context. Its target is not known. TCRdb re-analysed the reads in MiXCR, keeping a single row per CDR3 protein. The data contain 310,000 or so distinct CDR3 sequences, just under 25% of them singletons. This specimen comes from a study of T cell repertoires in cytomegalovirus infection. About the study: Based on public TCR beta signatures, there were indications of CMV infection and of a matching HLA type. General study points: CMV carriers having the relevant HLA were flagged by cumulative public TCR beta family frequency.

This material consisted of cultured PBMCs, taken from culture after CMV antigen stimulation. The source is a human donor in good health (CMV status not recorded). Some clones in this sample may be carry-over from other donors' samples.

This CDR3 is CASSREVGGYTF. CDR3 bases: TGTGCCAGCAGCCGGGAAGTCGGGGGCTACACCTTC. The chain recombines TRBV7-9 with TRBJ1-2; no firm D call. Germline CDR1 reads SEHNR; CDR2 reads FQNEAQ (reference sequence). Trimming shortened V by 5 bases and J by 8 bases, and 12 bases separated the two germline ends. The CDR3 sequence is 12 residues long.